Here is one T cell receptor beta chain with its context. Its antigen remains undetermined. Per-nucleotide qualities are absent, and no much larger clonotype sits a single base away. The library was produced with the immunoSEQ multiplex PCR assay. The multiplex PCR relied on a mix of 60 forward primers for TCR Vbeta segments and 13 reverse primers for TCR Jbeta segments. A multiplex PCR assay on genomic DNA amplified the CDR3 region of rearranged TCR beta genes. The amplified TCR beta libraries were sequenced on the Illumina HiSeq System as 87-base-pair reads. As for the authors' bioinformatics: A later analysis counted tens of millions of unique TCR beta chains across the 650 to 700 repertoires, and approximately 11 million of these chains were shared by at least two donors. Raw reads were error-corrected and collapsed into unique sequences with a nearest-neighbor algorithm that merged closely related sequences to remove PCR and sequencing errors. Alignment of CDR3 sequences to IMGT reference sequences was used to assign V, D and J gene segments. For a sequence to be retained, a match of at least six nucleotides to both a V gene segment and a J gene segment was required. Rearrangements were classified as productive when the CDR3 lacked stop codons and remained in frame with V and J, and all other rearrangements were classified as non-productive. CDR3 was defined according to IMGT convention as the region running from the second conserved V-encoded cysteine to the conserved J-encoded phenylalanine. In an earlier analysis of around 540 of the donors, sequences lacking an unambiguous match to a single V gene segment were excluded. An earlier analysis of fewer than 750 of the donors called V segments functional above 56.7% productive rearrangements and segregating when the between-donor standard deviation exceeded 5%. To diagnose cytomegalovirus status from the catalog of TCR beta chain sequences, a statistical classification framework was built. A later analysis assigned V and J genes by comparing TCR nucleotide sequences with IMGT/GENE-DB human TR gene sequences. A later analysis assigned CDR3 sequences and most-parsimonious VDJ recombination scenarios with the TCRdist pipeline. In a later analysis, every TCR beta chain was defined by the combination of its CDR3 amino acid sequence and its V-gene family, and reads without a unique V-gene family were dropped. A later analysis removed 450 to 600 highly shared, low-generation-probability nucleotide sequences to deal with suspected cross-contamination and a sequencing artifact. A later analysis calculated a clonal expansion index for each public chain from normalized within-repertoire ranks of inferred template counts. In a later analysis, generation probabilities were computed using a VDJ recombination model fitted to out-of-frame rearrangements, and the results were checked against IGoR. In a later analysis, TCR-TCR, TCR-HLA and TCR-CMV co-occurrence was scored with hypergeometric tests, and a repertoire-size bias correction was applied to TCR pairs. In a later analysis, false discovery rates were estimated by permuting HLA or CMV assignments 20 times. In a later analysis, co-occurring TCRs were grouped using DBSCAN, and TCRdist sequence similarity was added for clustering within HLA-allele-positive subsets. Repertoires with fewer than 30,000 or more than 120,000 public chains, plus five repertoires with anomalous nucleotide sharing, were excluded from co-occurrence clustering. Held by TCRdb, this immuneACCESS table contains in-frame sequences only and omits some clones. Under half of the omission traces to an unresolved V gene where checked; the cause of the rest is unknown. V, J and clone size were drawn from that table, and D and trimming were deduced from the DNA. This sample is represented by about 190,000 clones; around four fifths of them were singletons. The ten largest clones capture around 0.99% of the sample.

The cohort comprised more than 550 healthy bone marrow donors. At the time of sampling, every cohort member was nominally healthy, though immune exposures that went unrecorded were likely present. The donor tested CMV seronegative, placing the donor among the roughly 350 seronegative members of the cohort. A peripheral blood sample was collected from each donor, and TCR beta sequencing was performed on peripheral blood mononuclear cells. Genomic DNA was extracted from the blood cell samples with the Qiagen DNeasy Blood Extraction Kit. In the germline V gene, CDR1 corresponds to SGHTA and CDR2 to FQGNSA. The CDR3 measures 17 amino acids from cysteine to phenylalanine. Just the 51-base CDR3 DNA is kept, in frame starting at base 1. V loses 1 base at its end and J loses 6 bases; junction bases beyond the gene matches: 13. This entry comes from a study of cytomegalovirus exposure and HLA in healthy donors (dated by TCRdb to 2016 to 2017). Some background on the complete study: In an earlier analysis of fewer than 750 of the donors, 276 Gb of sequence data and 95 million to 130 million unique TCR beta sequences from about 180 million T cells were reported. An early release covering 500 to 750 HLA-typed donors comprised about 300 gigabases of sequencing data and about 90 million unique TCR sequences. Of the roughly 400 genotyped donors, around 81% fell in the genetic ancestry cluster associated with self-reported Caucasian donors. The aim of the study was to test whether cataloging public T cell receptors could identify signatures of past pathogen exposure. Using immunosequencing, the study profiled T cell repertoires from around 670 subjects and related those repertoires to cytomegalovirus serostatus. In addition to the first cohort of hundreds of subjects, a separate validation cohort of 120 different subjects was used. To predict cytomegalovirus infection status, the study brought together high-throughput TCR immunosequencing, statistical association of individual TCRs with disease status, and machine learning. In a later analysis, previously published TCR beta repertoires from 666 donors were re-analyzed and high-resolution HLA genotyping was added so that TCR occurrence patterns could be studied. Rather than drawing on any new phenotypic data, the later analysis identified candidate immune exposures from TCR beta sequences and the way those sequences occurred across donors. An earlier analysis of fewer than 700 of the donors applied high-throughput TCR beta sequencing to assess whether each TCR beta V gene segment acted as functional or pseudogenic. Alongside the repertoire data, information on donor age, sex, ethnicity and CMV serostatus was compiled. In a later genetic analysis, genome-wide SNP genotypes for about 55% of the 666 donors were used, and that subset was treated as a discovery cohort. All discovery cohort repertoires had been generated using a single sequencing platform. Both class I and class II loci were covered by HLA typing, at four-digit resolution. Typing coverage differed by locus: A, B, C, DRB1 and DQB1 were typed in about 620-640 donors, DQA1 in about 500, DPA1 in approximately 610, and DPB1 in just under 490. A handful of DR-DQ haplotypes were treated as single units for association and clustering because of strong linkage in the cohort. Among 398 genotyped donors of the cohort, an average of roughly 230,000 unique TCR beta nucleotide sequences was sequenced per donor, of which about 19% were non-productive. Summary of the overall study and its limitations: Compared with the roughly 670-donor mean, donors in an Asian-associated ancestry cluster had fewer N-insertions in productive TCRs, according to a later genetic analysis. A group of highly shared sequence variants was considered likely to be a technical artifact of the sequencing pipeline. According to a later analysis, most CMV-associated TCR beta chains appeared to be HLA-restricted, and the HLA associations seemed to be driven largely by CMV exposure. This cohort had only TCR beta chains sequenced, and the lack of alpha or paired-chain data limited which features could be detected. In vitro tests confirmed that three of the cytomegalovirus-associated TCR beta chains recognize cytomegalovirus antigens. In a later analysis, 16,951 TCR beta sequences were associated with specific HLA alleles at a false discovery rate of 0.05. V-gene and J-gene trimming of TCR beta chains was associated with a missense DCLRE1C variant in a later genetic analysis, and the association was replicated in an independent cohort. Some IMGT-functional V segments, including TRBV6-2 and TRBV6-3, could not be distinguished by the 87-base-pair reads and were therefore excluded. A total of 150 or so TCR beta chains were listed by the study as associated with cytomegalovirus. An earlier analysis of approximately 590 of the donors showed that most TCR beta V segments appeared in productive rearrangements either about 90% or about 30% of the time, which broadly matched IMGT annotations. In both the original and validation cohorts, the classifier was reported to diagnose cytomegalovirus status with high specificity and sensitivity. In a later analysis, TCR association rates were found to vary across HLA loci, with the most associated TCRs seen for DRB1 alleles and the fewest for HLA-C alleles. Across donors, most TCR sequences were observed very rarely, whereas some public TCRs were present in many individuals. HLA typing was unavailable for some donors at each locus, so association tests used only the typed subset. Correlated functional status among segregating V segments might reflect linkage disequilibrium, but an unknown experimental factor could not be ruled out. Presence/absence analyses assumed roughly uniform sequencing depth across donors, an assumption that may not hold. The authors suggested that the approach could potentially be generalized to other disease states and immunological phenotypes. About 17 rarely observed V segments, including chromosome 9 orphons, were excluded from the earlier analysis of just under 600 of the donors because counts were too low. A further reported finding was that TCR beta sequences accurately predicted the HLA-A and HLA-B alleles for most subjects in the first cohort. CMV serostatus was the only immune exposure information available for the cohort. A later analysis found that HLA-associated TCR beta chains were more clonally expanded and had lower generation probabilities than equally common non-associated chains. In a later analysis, several top co-occurrence clusters were reported to appear linked to parvovirus B19, influenza, CMV and Epstein-Barr virus. Strong co-occurrence of HLA alleles, especially DR and DQ, made assigning TCR associations to individual alleles difficult.

This clonotype was sampled from a middle-aged woman in good health and CMV-seronegative. The sample taken for sequencing was PBMCs. Rearrangement joined TRBV7-2 to TRBJ2-3; 7 bases in between match TRBD2. The nucleotide sequence reads as follows: TGTGCCAGCAGCTTAGGCCCAGGCGGGAGTTCCGGCGATACGCAGTATTTT. Its product reads: CASSLGPGGSSGDTQYF.